These 24 T cell receptor beta chains share one sample of origin, sequenced in a study of blood T cell repertoires in COVID-19. Measured with immunoSEQ multiplex PCR; TCRdb has only the in-frame clones, and not every one. The table has some 150,000 clones, about 91% seen once; the top ten hold 1.5% to 2%. The specimen sequenced was peripheral blood. Every receptor here comes from a woman aged 50 to 60 with acute or convalescent COVID-19.

The V and J genes are TRBV7-2 and TRBJ2-2; 9 bases are a match to TRBD2. Germline CDR1 is SGHTA and CDR2 is FQGNSA. This CDR3 is 15 amino acids long. J was trimmed by 6 bases and V by 5 bases; bases with no gene match: 7. CDR3 in DNA: TGTGCCAGCAGCAGAGAGGGACTAGCTGCCGGGGAGCTGTTTTTT. Encoded protein: CASSREGLAAGELFF. Full variable domain (remainder filled in from reference TRBV7-2 and TRBJ2-2): GAGVSQSPSNKVTEKGKDVELRCDPISGHTALYWYRQSLGQGLEFLIYFQGNSAPDKSGLPSDRFSAERTGGSVSTLTIQRTQQEDSAVYLCASSREGLAAGELFFGEGSRLTVL.

J is TRBJ1-1 and V is TRBV12-3 or TRBV12-4, with D maybe TRBD1 (6 bases). The CDR3 totals 13 residues. Trimming cost V 5 bases and J 6 bases, with 13 bases left between them. CDR3 in amino acids: CASSGQSMAEAFF. The CDR3 DNA follows: TGTGCCAGCAGTGGACAGTCGATGGCTGAAGCTTTCTTT.

The rearrangement uses TRBV13 and TRBJ1-2, with D possibly being TRBD1 (5 bases). V was cut by 5 bases and J by 3 bases, with 16 bases left in between. The CDR3 extends over 15 amino acids. CDR1 and CDR2 (germline): PRHDT, FYEKMQ (reference sequence). CDR3 nucleotides: TGTGCCAGCAGCACCCGACAGAGGTGGGACTATGGCTACACCTTC. Translation: CASSTRQRWDYGYTF.

CDR3 DNA sequence: TGTGCCAGCAGCTTGGGACACCGCCACTACGAGCAGTACTTC. This gives the protein CASSLGHRHYEQYF. This chain joins TRBV7-2 and TRBJ2-7; possibly TRBD1 for D (6 bases). V was clipped by 3 bases and J by 3 bases, with 12 bases between them. From germline, CDR1 is SGHTA and CDR2 FQGNSA. CDR3 length equals 14 residues.

The chain recombines TRBV6-2 or TRBV6-3 with TRBJ2-1, with 11 bases that match TRBD2. This CDR3 region has 19 residues. The V segment lost 2 bases and the J segment 0 bases; nucleotides outside the gene matches: 9. Germline V gene data show CDR1 as MNHEY and CDR2 as SVGEGT. The CDR3 coding sequence is TGTGCCAGCAGTTACCTTCTAGCGGGAGGTGCCAGCTCCTACAATGAGCAGTTCTTC. It encodes CASSYLLAGGASSYNEQFF.

V is TRBV6-1 and J is TRBJ1-4, with TRBD1 identical over 8 bases. CDR1 and CDR2 from the germline V gene are MNHNS and SASEGT. J was trimmed by 8 bases and V by 1 base; bases with no gene match: 6. The CDR3 runs to 15 residues. CDR3: CASSEEYRGKEKLFF. Written as DNA, the CDR3 is TGTGCCAGCAGTGAAGAGTACAGGGGGAAGGAAAAACTGTTTTTT.

The V call is TRBV7-6, the J call TRBJ1-1; 7 positions agree with TRBD1. V shed 0 bases, J shed 2 bases, and the junction held 9 bases outside the gene matches. The CDR3 consists of 17 residues. In germline, CDR1 is SGHVS, CDR2 FNYEAQ. The CDR3 loop is CASSLAPHGTVNTEAFF. For the CDR3, the DNA is TGTGCCAGCAGCTTAGCGCCCCATGGGACAGTCAACACTGAAGCTTTCTTT.

This chain links TRBV12-5 with TRBJ1-1, with TRBD1 as a possible D gene (5 bases). The CDR3 is 16 amino acids. Trimming removed 2 bases from V and 3 bases from J, with 16 bases in between. Germline lookup yields CDR1 LGHNT and CDR2 FRNRAP. The CDR3 nucleotides are TGTGCTAGTGGTTTGCCCCCGGGGGAATTATACACTGAAGCTTTCTTT. Amino acids: CASGLPPGELYTEAFF.

The V call is TRBV21-1, the J call TRBJ2-7; TRBD2 is the table's D call, not checked against the DNA. TRBV21-1 is tagged as a pseudogene. CDR3 length: 14 amino acids. CDR3 coding DNA: TGTGCCAGCAGCAAAGTGCGGCAGACCTACGAGCAGTACTTC. Its translation is CASSKVRQTYEQYF.

The V call is TRBV2, the J call TRBJ1-1, with D unclear. This CDR3 is built from 13 residues. V gave up 3 bases and J gave up 5 bases, with 10 bases separating them. CDR1 and CDR2 from the germline V gene are SNHLY and FYNNEI. This CDR3 is CASSDERETEAFF. In nucleotides, the CDR3 is TGTGCCAGCAGTGACGAAAGGGAGACTGAAGCTTTCTTT.

The chain couples TRBV11-3 to TRBJ2-2; D is unresolved. The CDR3 has 12 residues. Looked up from germline, CDR1 is SGHNT and CDR2 is YENEEA. V was shortened by 5 bases and J by 3 bases, with 4 bases between the two germline ends. CDR3 amino acids: CASSPDTGELFF. In DNA, the CDR3 is TGTGCCAGCAGCCCGGACACCGGGGAGCTGTTTTTT.

The chain is built from TRBV18 and TRBJ2-7; TRBD2 agrees at 12 bases. Germline CDR1 reads KGHSH; CDR2 reads LQKENI. Trimming cost V 1 base and J 6 bases; bases outside gene matches: 7. The CDR3 is made up of 16 amino acids. CDR3 nucleotide sequence: TGTGCCAGCTCACCACGACCTAGCGGGGGGGCTACCGAGCAGTACTTC. Its translation is CASSPRPSGGATEQYF.

CDR3: CAWSIGGPQETQYF. DNA of the CDR3: TGTGCCTGGAGCATCGGGGGACCCCAAGAGACCCAGTACTTC. The V call is TRBV30, the J call TRBJ2-5, with D possibly being TRBD2 (6 bases). Germline loops: CDR1 GTSNPN, CDR2 SVGIG (reference sequence). V lost 3 bases and J 1 base, leaving 12 bases between the germline ends. The length of the CDR3 is 14 residues.

This CDR3 reads CASSAGTGGPGDEQYF. The CDR3 DNA sequence: TGCGCCAGCAGCGCCGGGACAGGGGGCCCCGGGGACGAGCAGTACTTC. The V and J genes are TRBV5-1 and TRBJ2-7; 12 positions agree with TRBD1. Per the germline V gene, CDR1 is SGHRS and CDR2 is YFSETQ. This CDR3 contains 16 residues. The V gene end was trimmed by 4 bases and the J gene end by 5 bases; junction bases not matched to a gene: 10.

The rearrangement joins TRBV6-5 to TRBJ1-1, with D perhaps TRBD1 (5 bases). Looked up from germline, CDR1 is MNHEY and CDR2 is SVGAGI. Deletions cut 7 bases from V and 4 bases from J, with 10 bases between. There are 12 residues in the CDR3. The CDR3 DNA sequence: TGTGCCAGCAAGACCGGGGGCACTGAAGCTTTCTTT. Translation gives CASKTGGTEAFF.

A single count supports this clone. J is TRBJ1-1 and V is TRBV4-1; 7 nucleotides agree with TRBD1. Germline lookup yields CDR1 MGHRA and CDR2 YSYEKL. CDR3 size: 19 residues. Trimming took 0 bases from V and 0 from J; bases not matched to a gene: 13. In nucleotides, the CDR3 is TGCGCCAGCAGCCAAGATCCCAACCGACAGGGTCTCATGAACACTGAAGCTTTCTTT. It is translated as CASSQDPNRQGLMNTEAFF.

This rearrangement joins TRBV28 to TRBJ1-5; possibly TRBD1 for D (5 bases). Germline CDR1 reads MDHEN; CDR2 reads SYDVKM. V lost 3 bases and J lost 3, with 9 bases in between. The CDR3 sequence is 14 residues long. The CDR3 loop is CASSLGLFNQPQHF. CDR3 sequence (DNA): TGTGCCAGCAGTTTGGGACTGTTCAATCAGCCCCAGCATTTT. The full variable domain, completed using reference TRBV28 and TRBJ1-5, is DVKVTQSSRYLVKRTGEKVFLECVQDMDHENMFWYRQDPGLGLRLIYFSYDVKMKEKGDIPEGYSVSREKKERFSLILESASTNQTSMYLCASSLGLFNQPQHFGDGTRLSIL.

This chain connects TRBV9 to TRBJ2-1, with D perhaps TRBD2 (6 bases). Germline loops: CDR1 SGDLS, CDR2 YYNGEE. The CDR3 covers 17 residues. V was shortened by 0 bases and J by 8 bases, with 21 bases between the two germline ends. The CDR3 loop reads CASSVAFSGLTYDEQFF. CDR3 DNA: TGTGCCAGCAGCGTAGCTTTCTCGGGACTTACTTACGATGAGCAGTTCTTC.

The V gene is TRBV28, the J gene TRBJ1-2; 7 bases align to TRBD1. The trim removed 5 bases at V and 4 bases at J, leaving 7 bases unmatched. Per germline, CDR1 MDHEN and CDR2 SYDVKM. The CDR3 has 14 amino acids. The CDR3 protein is CASSLIRDSYGYTF. The DNA for the CDR3 is TGTGCCAGCAGTCTTATACGGGACAGCTATGGCTACACCTTC.

The rearrangement joins TRBV6-5 to TRBJ2-2; D is unresolved. CDR3 length: 13 amino acids. Germline-derived CDR1 and CDR2 are MNHEY and SVGAGI. V was shortened by 8 bases and J by 4 bases, with 11 bases between the two germline ends. This chain's CDR3 is CASSTDGTGELFF. CDR3 coding DNA: TGTGCCAGCTCGACTGACGGCACCGGGGAGCTGTTTTTT.

The table lists this clone with a count of one. V gene TRBV6-1 combines with J gene TRBJ2-2, with TRBD2 matching over 10 bases. The CDR3 is made up of 19 amino acids. The trim removed 0 bases at V and 5 bases at J, leaving 12 bases unmatched. Germline lookup yields CDR1 MNHNS and CDR2 SASEGT. The CDR3 sequence is CASSEAMKFSGGFTGELFF. The CDR3 nucleotides read TGTGCCAGCAGTGAAGCGATGAAGTTTAGCGGGGGGTTTACCGGGGAGCTGTTTTTT.

This chain links TRBV6-2 or TRBV6-3 with TRBJ2-1; D perhaps matches TRBD2 (5 bases). Germline loops: CDR1 MNHEY, CDR2 SVGEGT. The V gene lost 2 bases and the J gene lost 5 bases, with 10 bases spanning the gap. The CDR3 totals 14 residues. CDR3 loop: CASSYRGGHNEQFF. The CDR3 coding sequence is TGTGCCAGCAGTTACCGGGGTGGGCACAATGAGCAGTTCTTC.

The rearrangement uses TRBV6-2 or TRBV6-3 and TRBJ2-2; unclear D gene. The V and J ends lost 3 bases and 6 bases respectively, with 5 bases between them. This CDR3 contains 12 residues. CDR1 and CDR2 from the germline V gene are MNHEY and SVGEGT. The CDR3 sequence: CASSYYAGELFF. The CDR3 region has the DNA TGTGCCAGCAGTTATTATGCCGGGGAGCTGTTTTTT.

The table lists this clone with a count of one. The chain recombines TRBV10-2 with TRBJ1-2; 7 positions match TRBD1. Trimming at V came to 2 bases and at J to 1 base, leaving 4 bases not matched to a gene. Germline V gene sequence: CDR1 WSHSY, CDR2 SAAADI. The CDR3 has 15 amino acids. The CDR3 reads CASSEARQGNYGYTF. In nucleotides, the CDR3 is TGCGCCAGCAGTGAGGCTAGACAGGGTAACTATGGCTACACCTTC.